This T cell receptor (beta chain) was sequenced during a study of T cells after yellow fever vaccination. Findings and caveats of the study: A small proportion of clonotypes was detected in both the CD4 and CD8 compartments.

Of note for this clonotype: The antigen is unknown.

TCRdb re-analysed the 5' RACE reads in MiXCR, keeping a single row per CDR3 protein. The profile shows hundreds of thousands of distinct CDR3 sequences, 8.7% of them singletons. The V and J ends lost 7 bases and 6 bases respectively, with 14 bases between them. This CDR3 is 13 amino acids long. Germline values: CDR1 SGHRS, CDR2 YFSETQ. The starting material was PBMCs, obtained on the day of the first yellow fever vaccination. The TCR originated in a young man who received the YFV17D yellow fever vaccine. The genes are TRBV5-1 and TRBJ2-1; D gene ambiguous. In nucleotides, the CDR3 is TGCGCCAGCGCCATGGACGCAACCAATGAGCAGTTCTTC. Translating it yields CASAMDATNEQFF.